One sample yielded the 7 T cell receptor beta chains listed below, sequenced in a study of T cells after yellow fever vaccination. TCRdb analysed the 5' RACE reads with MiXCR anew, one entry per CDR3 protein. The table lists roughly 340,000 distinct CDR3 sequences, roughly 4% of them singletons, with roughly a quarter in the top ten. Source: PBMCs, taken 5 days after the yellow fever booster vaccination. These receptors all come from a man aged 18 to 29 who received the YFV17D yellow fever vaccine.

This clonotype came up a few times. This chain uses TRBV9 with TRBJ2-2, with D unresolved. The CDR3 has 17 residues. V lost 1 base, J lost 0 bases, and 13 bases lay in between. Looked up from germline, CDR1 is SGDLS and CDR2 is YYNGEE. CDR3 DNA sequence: TGTGCCAGCAGCGTACCGACCCACAGTGCGAACACCGGGGAGCTGTTTTTT. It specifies CASSVPTHSANTGELFF. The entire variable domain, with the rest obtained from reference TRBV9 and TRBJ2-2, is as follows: DSGVTQTPKHLITATGQRVTLRCSPRSGDLSVYWYQQSLDQGLQFLIQYYNGEERAKGNILERFSAQQFPDLHSELNLSSLELGDSALYFCASSVPTHSANTGELFFGEGSRLTVL.

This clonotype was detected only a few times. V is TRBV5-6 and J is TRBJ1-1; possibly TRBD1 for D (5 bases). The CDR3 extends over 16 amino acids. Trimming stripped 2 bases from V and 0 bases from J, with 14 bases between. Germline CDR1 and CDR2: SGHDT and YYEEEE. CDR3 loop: CASSFYGQGLNTEAFF. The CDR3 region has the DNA TGTGCCAGCAGCTTTTATGGGCAGGGCCTGAACACTGAAGCTTTCTTT.

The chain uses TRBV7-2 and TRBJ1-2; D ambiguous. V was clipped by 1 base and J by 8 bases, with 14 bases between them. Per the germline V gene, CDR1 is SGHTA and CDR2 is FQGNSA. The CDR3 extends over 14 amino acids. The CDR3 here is CASSLGPGRRGYTF. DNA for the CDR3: TGTGCCAGCAGCTTAGGTCCGGGGAGGAGGGGCTACACCTTC.

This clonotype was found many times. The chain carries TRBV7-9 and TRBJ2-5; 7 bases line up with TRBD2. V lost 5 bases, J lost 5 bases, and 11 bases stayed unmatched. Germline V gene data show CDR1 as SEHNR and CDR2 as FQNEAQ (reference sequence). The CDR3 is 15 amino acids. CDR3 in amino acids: CASSARRDYLETQYF. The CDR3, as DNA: TGTGCCAGCAGCGCAAGGCGGGACTACCTGGAGACCCAGTACTTC.

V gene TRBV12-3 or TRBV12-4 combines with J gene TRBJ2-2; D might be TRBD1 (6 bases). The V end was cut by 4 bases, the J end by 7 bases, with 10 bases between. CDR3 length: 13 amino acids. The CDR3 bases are TGTGCCAGCAGTTACAGGGTATACGGGGAGCTGTTTTTT. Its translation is CASSYRVYGELFF.

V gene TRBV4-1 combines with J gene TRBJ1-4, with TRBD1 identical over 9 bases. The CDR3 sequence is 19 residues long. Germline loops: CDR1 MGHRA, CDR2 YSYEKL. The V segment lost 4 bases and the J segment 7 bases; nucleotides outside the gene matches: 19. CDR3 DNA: TGCGCCAGCAGCCCAACCGTAGAGACAGGGGGAATAGGGCGTGAAAAACTGTTTTTT. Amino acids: CASSPTVETGGIGREKLFF.

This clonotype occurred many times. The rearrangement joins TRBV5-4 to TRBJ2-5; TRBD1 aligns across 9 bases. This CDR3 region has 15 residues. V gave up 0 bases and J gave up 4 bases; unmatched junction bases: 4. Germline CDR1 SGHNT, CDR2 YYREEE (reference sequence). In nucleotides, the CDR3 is TGTGCCAGCAGCTTGGCTGCGGGACAGGGAGAGACCCAGTACTTC. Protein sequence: CASSLAAGQGETQYF.